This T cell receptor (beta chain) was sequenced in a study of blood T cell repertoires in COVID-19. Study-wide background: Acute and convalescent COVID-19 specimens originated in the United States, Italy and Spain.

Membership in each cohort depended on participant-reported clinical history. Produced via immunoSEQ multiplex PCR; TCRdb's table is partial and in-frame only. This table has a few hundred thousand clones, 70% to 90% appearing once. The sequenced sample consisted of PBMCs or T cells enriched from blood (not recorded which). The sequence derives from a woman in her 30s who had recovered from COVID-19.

CDR3 region: CAISGGTGNGLGTEAFF. The CDR3 DNA sequence: TGTGCCATCAGTGGAGGGACAGGGAACGGCTTGGGCACTGAAGCTTTCTTT. The chain uses TRBV10-3 and TRBJ1-1; 9 positions agree with TRBD1. Unmatched junction bases numbered 13, after V lost 4 bases and J lost 4 bases. CDR1 and CDR2 (germline): ENHRY, SYGVKD. The CDR3 is 17 amino acids.